This T cell receptor beta chain was sequenced for a study of shared clonotypes between healthy human individuals. Study at large: The plates for each donor numbered three CD4 naive, three CD4 memory, two CD8 naive and one CD8 memory.

CDR1 is MNHEY, CDR2 SMNVEV, per germline (reference sequence). The V gene lost 2 bases and the J gene lost 7 bases, with 11 bases spanning the gap. CDR3 length equals 13 residues. The method was immunoSEQ multiplex PCR; TCRdb's version includes in-frame clones alone and lacks a portion of them. This table has some 690,000 clones, 90% appearing once. The chain is built from TRBV27 and TRBJ1-2, with TRBD1 as a possible D gene (5 bases). The clonotype was recovered from a man younger than 35 in good health. Some clones in this sample may be carry-over from other donors' samples. Sequenced material: memory CD8+ T cells from PBMCs. Subset: CD45RO+ cells pooled with CCR7-negative TemRA cells. The CDR3 here is CASSLGSGLGYTF. In DNA form, the CDR3 reads TGTGCCAGCAGTTTAGGTTCGGGACTTGGCTACACCTTC.